The 16 T cell receptor beta chains below all came from one sample that was sequenced in a study of shared clonotypes between healthy human individuals. The assay was immunoSEQ multiplex PCR, and TCRdb's table has in-frame clones only and misses some. The repertoire holds about 2,200,000 clones, with 90% to 95% as singletons. CD45RO-negative CD8 cells positively selected for CCR7 made up the naive population, which excluded terminally differentiated effector memory CD45RA+ cells. The specimen was naive CD8+ T cells from PBMCs. Source of these receptors: a man between 18 and 35 years old in good health. Some clones in this sample may be carry-over from other donors' samples.

This chain uses TRBV4-2 with TRBJ2-1, with TRBD2 as a possible D gene (6 bases). The V gene lost 1 base and the J gene lost 7 bases, with 17 bases spanning the gap. The CDR3 is 16 amino acids. CDR1 LGHNA and CDR2 YNFKEQ come from the germline V gene. The CDR3, as DNA: TGTGCCAGCAGCCAAGTCTCGGCGGGACTGACGAATGAGCAGTTCTTC. Its protein is CASSQVSAGLTNEQFF.

V is TRBV4-1 and J is TRBJ2-1; D not resolved. Trimming removed 1 base from V and 0 bases from J, with 7 bases in between. The CDR3 has 15 amino acids. Germline V gene sequence: CDR1 MGHRA, CDR2 YSYEKL. The CDR3 sequence: CASSQVNSSYNEQFF. DNA for the CDR3: TGCGCCAGCAGCCAAGTGAACAGCTCCTACAATGAGCAGTTCTTC.

The chain recombines TRBV19 with TRBJ2-7; TRBD1 aligns across 9 bases. The CDR3 is 15 amino acids. Germline trimming cut 5 bases from V and 1 base from J; bases unmatched to any gene: 6. In germline, CDR1 is LNHDA, CDR2 SQIVND (reference sequence). The CDR3 nucleotides are TGTGCCAGTAGTCCTTCACAGGGGGCGTCCTACGAGCAGTACTTC. This sequence encodes CASSPSQGASYEQYF.

CDR3 bases: TGTGCCAGCAGCTACAAACCGGGACAGGGGGTACAGCCCCAGCATTTT. Its protein product is CASSYKPGQGVQPQHF. The J gene is TRBJ1-5, the V gene TRBV28, with TRBD1 identical over 11 bases. Germline assignment: CDR1 MDHEN and CDR2 SYDVKM. The CDR3 is made up of 16 amino acids. J was trimmed by 7 bases and V by 6 bases; bases with no gene match: 11.

Comment on this clone: The same CDR3 also results from other DNA sequences found in this sample. This chain joins TRBV28 and TRBJ2-7; 8 bases align to TRBD2. This CDR3 has 15 amino acids. Germline CDR1 reads MDHEN; CDR2 reads SYDVKM. Trimming removed 3 bases from V and 1 base from J; junction bases left unmatched: 5. CDR3 sequence (DNA): TGTGCCAGCAGTTTGGTGGCTAGCGGGTCCTACGAGCAGTACTTC. Protein product: CASSLVASGSYEQYF.

The chain uses TRBV4-1 and TRBJ2-1, with D perhaps matching TRBD2 (7 bases). V gave up 4 bases and J gave up 3 bases, with 16 bases separating them. This CDR3 is 16 amino acids long. Per germline, CDR1 MGHRA and CDR2 YSYEKL. The CDR3 coding sequence is TGCGCCAGCAGCCCCGCTAGGGGGGGAAACTACAATGAGCAGTTCTTC. Translated: CASSPARGGNYNEQFF.

The rearrangement joins TRBV27 to TRBJ1-1, with 7 bases aligning to TRBD1. Germline V CDR1 and CDR2: MNHEY, SMNVEV (reference sequence). The CDR3 loop spans 13 amino acids. V was clipped by 10 bases and J by 1 base; unmatched bases: 6. DNA for the CDR3: TGTGCCACCACCGGGACAGCGAACACTGAAGCTTTCTTT. Residues: CATTGTANTEAFF.

The chain combines TRBV19 with TRBJ1-1; a possible D gene is TRBD1 (6 bases). V was clipped by 7 bases and J by 5 bases, with 20 bases between them. CDR1 LNHDA and CDR2 SQIVND come from the germline V gene (reference sequence). CDR3 length equals 15 residues. This CDR3 is CASTISQGLQTEAFF. Written as DNA, the CDR3 is TGTGCCAGTACCATATCACAGGGCCTACAAACTGAAGCTTTCTTT.

This chain uses TRBV4-1 with TRBJ1-5; D is unresolved. V lost 1 base and J lost 4, with 5 bases in between. CDR1 and CDR2 from the germline V gene are MGHRA and YSYEKL. This CDR3 is 13 amino acids long. DNA of the CDR3: TGCGCCAGCAGCCAAGTTCAAAATCAGCCCCAGCATTTT. Protein: CASSQVQNQPQHF.

The chain combines TRBV27 with TRBJ2-7; TRBD2 matches at 9 bases. This CDR3 contains 16 residues. The V and J ends lost 0 bases and 2 bases, in that order; junction bases with no gene match: 5. Germline V gene lookup returns CDR1 MNHEY and CDR2 SMNVEV (reference sequence). CDR3 nucleotide sequence: TGTGCCAGCAGTTTATCGATAGGACTAGCGCCCTACGAGCAGTACTTC. Translated: CASSLSIGLAPYEQYF.

This chain connects TRBV2 to TRBJ2-5; 7 bases match TRBD2. Germline loops: CDR1 SNHLY, CDR2 FYNNEI. The ends lost 7 bases at V and 4 bases at J; junction bases unmatched: 12. The CDR3 runs 15 residues. This CDR3 is CASIVAAGILETQYF. As DNA, the CDR3 is TGTGCCAGCATCGTTGCAGCGGGAATTTTAGAGACCCAGTACTTC.

This rearrangement joins TRBV19 to TRBJ1-5, with D perhaps matching TRBD1 (5 bases). Germline V lookup: CDR1 LNHDA, CDR2 SQIVND (reference sequence). Trimming stripped 3 bases from V and 1 base from J, with 10 bases between. This CDR3 spans 15 amino acids. The CDR3 reads CASSMRDGSNQPQHF. The CDR3 bases are TGTGCCAGTAGTATGCGGGACGGCAGCAATCAGCCCCAGCATTTT.

V and J are TRBV6-5 and TRBJ1-2, with D unresolved. V gave up 6 bases and J gave up 4 bases, with 15 bases separating them. Per germline, CDR1 MNHEY and CDR2 SVGAGI. The CDR3 loop spans 14 amino acids. This chain's CDR3 is CASSTYMIPYGYTF. DNA of the CDR3: TGTGCCAGCAGCACATACATGATCCCCTATGGCTACACCTTC.

The rearrangement links TRBV28 to TRBJ1-2, with 8 bases aligning to TRBD1. The CDR3 is 15 residues long. Germline V lookup: CDR1 MDHEN, CDR2 SYDVKM. V shed 5 bases, J shed 8 bases, and the junction held 13 bases outside the gene matches. The CDR3 loop reads CASSATGTGAWGYTF. The CDR3 DNA is TGTGCCAGCAGTGCCACCGGGACAGGAGCCTGGGGCTACACCTTC.

The rearrangement links TRBV6-5 to TRBJ1-4; D is undetermined. Trimming stripped 6 bases from V and 2 bases from J, with 7 bases between. This CDR3 is built from 13 residues. The V gene's germline CDR1 is MNHEY and CDR2 SVGAGI. The CDR3 DNA follows: TGTGCCAGCAGGTGGTCCACTAATGAAAAACTGTTTTTT. This encodes CASRWSTNEKLFF.

The chain employs TRBV27 and TRBJ2-3, with D hard to call. Per germline, CDR1 MNHEY and CDR2 SMNVEV (reference sequence). The CDR3 covers 15 residues. Trimming left V 5 bases short and J 0 bases short, with 12 bases between. The CDR3 DNA reads TGTGCCAGCAGTGAAACGGACGGAAGCACAGATACGCAGTATTTT. Protein sequence: CASSETDGSTDTQYF.